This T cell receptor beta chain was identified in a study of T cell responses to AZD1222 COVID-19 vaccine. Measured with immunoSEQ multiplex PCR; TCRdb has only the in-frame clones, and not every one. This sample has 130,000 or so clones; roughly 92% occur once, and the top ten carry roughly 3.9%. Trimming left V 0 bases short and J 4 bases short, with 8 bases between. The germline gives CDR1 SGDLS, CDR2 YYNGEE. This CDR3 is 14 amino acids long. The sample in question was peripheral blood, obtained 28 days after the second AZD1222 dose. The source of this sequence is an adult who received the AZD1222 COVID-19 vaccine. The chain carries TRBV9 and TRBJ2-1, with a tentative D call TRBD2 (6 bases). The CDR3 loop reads CASSVGGDYNEQFF. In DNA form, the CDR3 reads TGTGCCAGCAGCGTAGGCGGGGATTACAATGAGCAGTTCTTC.